The present T cell receptor beta chain was sequenced within a study of blood T cell repertoires in COVID-19. Sequenced by immunoSEQ multiplex PCR; TCRdb stores in-frame clones only, minus some. In the table there are roughly 290,000 clones, approximately 85% of which are singletons. The sequencing sample was made of PBMCs or T cells enriched from blood (not recorded which). The origin of this receptor is a woman in her 30s who had recovered from COVID-19.

The CDR3 DNA sequence: TGTGCCACCCAGGGGGATAATCAGCCCCAGCATTTT. This gives the protein CATQGDNQPQHF. V usage is TRBV24-1 and J usage is TRBJ1-5; 7 positions agree with TRBD1. The CDR3 is 12 amino acids. The ends lost 9 bases at V and 4 bases at J; junction bases unmatched: 2. CDR1 and CDR2 (germline): KGHDR, SFDVKD.